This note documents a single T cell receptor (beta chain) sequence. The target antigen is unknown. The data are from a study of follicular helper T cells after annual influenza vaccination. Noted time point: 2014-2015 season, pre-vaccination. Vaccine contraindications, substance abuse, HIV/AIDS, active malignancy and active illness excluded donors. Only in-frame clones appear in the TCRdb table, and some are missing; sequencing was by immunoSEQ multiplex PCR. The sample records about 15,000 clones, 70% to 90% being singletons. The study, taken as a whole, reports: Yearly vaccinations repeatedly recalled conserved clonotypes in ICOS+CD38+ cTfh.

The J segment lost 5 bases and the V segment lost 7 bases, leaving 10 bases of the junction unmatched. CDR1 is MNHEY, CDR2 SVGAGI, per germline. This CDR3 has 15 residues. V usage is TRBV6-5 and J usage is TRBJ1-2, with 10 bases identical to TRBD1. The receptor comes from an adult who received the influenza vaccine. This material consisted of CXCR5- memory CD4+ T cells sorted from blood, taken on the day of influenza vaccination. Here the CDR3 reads CASTPAGTGAYGYTF. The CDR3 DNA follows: TGTGCCAGCACCCCGGCCGGGACAGGGGCATATGGCTACACCTTC.